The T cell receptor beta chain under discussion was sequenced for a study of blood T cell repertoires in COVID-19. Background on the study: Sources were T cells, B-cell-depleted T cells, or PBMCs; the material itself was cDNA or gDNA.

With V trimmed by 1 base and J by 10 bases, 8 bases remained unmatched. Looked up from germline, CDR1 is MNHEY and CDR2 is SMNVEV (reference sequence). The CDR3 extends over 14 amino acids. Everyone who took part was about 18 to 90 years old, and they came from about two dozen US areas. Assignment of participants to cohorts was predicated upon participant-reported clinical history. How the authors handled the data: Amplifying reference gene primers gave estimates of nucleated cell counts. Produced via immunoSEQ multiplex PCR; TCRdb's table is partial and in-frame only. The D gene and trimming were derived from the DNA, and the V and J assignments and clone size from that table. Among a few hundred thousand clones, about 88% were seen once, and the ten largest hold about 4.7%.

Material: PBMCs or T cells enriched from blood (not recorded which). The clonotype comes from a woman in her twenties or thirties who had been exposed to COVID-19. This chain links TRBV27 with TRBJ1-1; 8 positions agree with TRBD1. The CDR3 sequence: CASSLFQGATGAFF. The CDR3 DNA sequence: TGTGCCAGCAGTTTATTTCAGGGGGCGACGGGAGCTTTCTTT.